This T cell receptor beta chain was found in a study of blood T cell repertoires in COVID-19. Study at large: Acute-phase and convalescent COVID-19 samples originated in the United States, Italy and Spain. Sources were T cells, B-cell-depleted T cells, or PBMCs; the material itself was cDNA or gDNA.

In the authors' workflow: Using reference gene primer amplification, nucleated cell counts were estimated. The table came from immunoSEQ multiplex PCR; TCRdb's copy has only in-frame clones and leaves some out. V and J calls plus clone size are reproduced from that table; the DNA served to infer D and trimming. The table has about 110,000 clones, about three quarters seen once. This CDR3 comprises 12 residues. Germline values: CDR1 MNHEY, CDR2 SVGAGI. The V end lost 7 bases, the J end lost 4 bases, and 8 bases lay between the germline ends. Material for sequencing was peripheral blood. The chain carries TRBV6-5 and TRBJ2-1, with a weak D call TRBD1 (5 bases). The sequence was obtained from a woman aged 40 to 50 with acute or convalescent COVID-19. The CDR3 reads CASNDRYNEQFF. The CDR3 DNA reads TGTGCCAGCAACGACAGATACAATGAGCAGTTCTTC.